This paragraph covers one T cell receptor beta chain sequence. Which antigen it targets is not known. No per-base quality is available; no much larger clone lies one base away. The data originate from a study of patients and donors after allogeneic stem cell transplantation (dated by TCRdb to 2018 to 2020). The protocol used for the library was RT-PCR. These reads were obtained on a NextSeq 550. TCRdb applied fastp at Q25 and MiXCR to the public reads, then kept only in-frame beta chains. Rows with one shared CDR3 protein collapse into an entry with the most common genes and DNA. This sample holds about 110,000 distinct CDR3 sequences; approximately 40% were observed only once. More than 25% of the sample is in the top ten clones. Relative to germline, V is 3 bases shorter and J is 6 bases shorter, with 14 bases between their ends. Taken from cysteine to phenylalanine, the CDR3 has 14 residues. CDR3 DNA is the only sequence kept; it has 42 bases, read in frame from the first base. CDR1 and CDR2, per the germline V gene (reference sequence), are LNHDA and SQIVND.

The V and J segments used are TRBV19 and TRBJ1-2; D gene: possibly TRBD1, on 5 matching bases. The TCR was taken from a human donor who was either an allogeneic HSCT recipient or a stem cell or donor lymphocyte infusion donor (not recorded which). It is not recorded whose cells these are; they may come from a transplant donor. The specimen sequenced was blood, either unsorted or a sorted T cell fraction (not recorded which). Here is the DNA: TGTGCCAGTAGTATGGAAGGGACCAATGATGGCTACACCTTC. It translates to CASSMEGTNDGYTF.